This TCR beta chain was recorded in a study of control samples from healthy donors and cancer patients. Measured with immunoSEQ multiplex PCR; TCRdb has only the in-frame clones, and not every one. This sample has about 190,000 clones, with about 93% found just once. The V gene's germline CDR1 is SNHLY and CDR2 FYNNEI. The V gene lost 7 bases and the J gene lost 2 bases, with 14 bases spanning the gap. This CDR3 is 14 amino acids long. The chain employs TRBV2 and TRBJ1-2; maybe TRBD1 (6 bases). Sequenced material: blood. This receptor was identified in a young man in good health. The CDR3, as DNA: TGTGCCAGCACCTCGCAGGGGCAGAACTATGGCTACACCTTC. Translating gives CASTSQGQNYGYTF.